The 9 T cell receptor beta chains below all came from one sample that was sequenced in a study of CD8 T cells in Susac syndrome. After extraction with the RNeasy kit, roughly 0.5 to 1 ug of the RNA was reverse transcribed using random hexamers. One entry per CDR3 protein, called by TCRdb with MiXCR from the immunoSEQ multiplex PCR reads. The sample yields about 94,000 distinct CDR3 sequences, just under 95% seen once. The sample comprised CD4+ T cells from PBMCs. Receptor source: a human donor with Susac syndrome.

This sequence joins TRBV11-2 and TRBJ1-5, with D unresolved. V shed 2 bases and J shed 6 bases, with 14 bases lying between them. CDR1 is SGHAT, CDR2 FQNNGV, per germline. CDR3 length: 15 amino acids. The CDR3 DNA is TGTGCCAGCAGCTTAACGGCTTCTGGGAGTCAGCCCCAGCATTTT. This gives the protein CASSLTASGSQPQHF.

The V and J genes are TRBV7-8 and TRBJ2-7; D gene ambiguous. Germline CDR1 reads SGHVS; CDR2 reads FQNEAQ. This CDR3 is built from 12 residues. The V end lost 4 bases, the J end lost 6 bases, and 10 bases lay between the germline ends. The DNA for the CDR3 is TGTGCCAGCAGCTATGCGATGTCCGAGCAGTACTTC. Amino acids: CASSYAMSEQYF.

The V call is TRBV9, the J call TRBJ2-3; 13 positions agree with TRBD2. The CDR3 extends over 16 amino acids. After removal of 3 bases from V and 3 bases from J, the junction contained 4 bases not matched to a gene. Germline CDR1 and CDR2: SGDLS and YYNGEE. The CDR3 is CASSGTSGGATDTQYF. As DNA, the CDR3 is TGTGCCAGCAGCGGAACTAGCGGGGGGGCAACAGATACGCAGTATTTT.

The chain joins TRBV7-2 to TRBJ1-4; D perhaps matches TRBD1 (6 bases). Germline V CDR1 and CDR2: SGHTA, FQGNSA. Between the trimmed V and J ends, which lost 1 base and 4 bases, there was a span of 13 bases. The CDR3 spans 16 residues. CDR3 DNA sequence: TGTGCCAGCAGCTTAGGGACAGTCAGGGGTAATGAAAAACTGTTTTTT. It is translated as CASSLGTVRGNEKLFF.

The rearrangement links TRBV24-1 to TRBJ2-1; D is ambiguous. Germline CDR1 and CDR2: KGHDR and SFDVKD. The CDR3 totals 14 residues. Trimming pared 5 bases from V and 4 bases from J, leaving 11 bases between. CDR3 sequence reads: CATSGPPNYNEQFF. The CDR3 DNA sequence: TGTGCCACCAGTGGTCCTCCCAATTACAATGAGCAGTTCTTC.

This chain links TRBV24-1 with TRBJ2-5, with 7 bases identical to TRBD1. This CDR3 region has 15 residues. Trimming at V came to 4 bases and at J to 1 base, leaving 5 bases not matched to a gene. CDR1 KGHDR and CDR2 SFDVKD come from the germline V gene. The CDR3 sequence: CATSEEGQTQETQYF. In nucleotides, the CDR3 is TGTGCCACCAGTGAAGAGGGACAGACCCAAGAGACCCAGTACTTC.

The chain recombines TRBV5-1 with TRBJ2-6, with D uncertain. The CDR3 loop spans 15 amino acids. Germline CDR1 and CDR2: SGHRS and YFSETQ. Trimming left V 3 bases short and J 0 bases short, with 7 bases between. CDR3 DNA: TGCGCCAGCAGCTCCAGAGTCTCTGGGGCCAACGTCCTGACTTTC. Translated, it gives CASSSRVSGANVLTF.

The V and J genes are TRBV25-1 and TRBJ1-6, with D hard to call. Germline V gene lookup returns CDR1 MGHDK and CDR2 SYGVNS. Trimming took off 7 bases at V and 1 base at J, with 14 bases between the two ends. CDR3 length equals 16 residues. CDR3 sequence: CASTLGENSYNSPLHF. In DNA form, the CDR3 reads TGTGCCAGCACTCTCGGGGAGAATTCCTATAATTCACCCCTCCACTTT.

The CDR3 sequence: CASSRDFYEQYF. The DNA of the CDR3 is TGTGCCAGCAGCCGAGATTTCTACGAGCAGTACTTC. The rearrangement joins TRBV14 to TRBJ2-7; D call uncertain. Germline V gene sequence: CDR1 SGHDN, CDR2 FVKESK. V lost 4 bases, J lost 3 bases, and 7 bases lay in between. The CDR3 is 12 amino acids.